These T cell receptor beta chains were read from a single sample in a study of metastatic and nonmetastatic thyroid tumors. TCRdb redid the clone calls on the PCR reads using MiXCR. The repertoire consists of under 55,000 clones, with approximately 15% occurring once and the leading ten covering just under 3%. The specimen was blood. The receptor set was obtained from a female donor with papillary thyroid cancer or a benign thyroid nodule (not recorded which). Some clones in this sample may be carry-over from other donors' samples. The CDR3 runs from the conserved cysteine through the conserved F or W. Each record gives: V gene, CDR3 protein.

V gene: TRBV24-1; CDR3 protein: CATSGANSNQPQHF
V gene: TRBV7-3; CDR3 protein: CASSLTGTSGRAERNEQFF
V gene: TRBV11-2; CDR3 protein: CASRREFRGEAFF
V gene: TRBV6-1; CDR3 protein: CASRGAGGAGANVLTF
V gene: TRBV18; CDR3 protein: CASSPLVGDNEQFF
V gene: TRBV6-2/TRBV6-3; CDR3 protein: CASSYWNNVGEMFF
V gene: TRBV12-3/TRBV12-4; CDR3 protein: CASSPDGLNPKNDQFF
V gene: TRBV6-1; CDR3 protein: CASKTQDSGNTIYF
V gene: TRBV28; CDR3 protein: CASSPIQGRNTEAFF
V gene: TRBV7-9; CDR3 protein: CASSLGPSGIDNEQFF